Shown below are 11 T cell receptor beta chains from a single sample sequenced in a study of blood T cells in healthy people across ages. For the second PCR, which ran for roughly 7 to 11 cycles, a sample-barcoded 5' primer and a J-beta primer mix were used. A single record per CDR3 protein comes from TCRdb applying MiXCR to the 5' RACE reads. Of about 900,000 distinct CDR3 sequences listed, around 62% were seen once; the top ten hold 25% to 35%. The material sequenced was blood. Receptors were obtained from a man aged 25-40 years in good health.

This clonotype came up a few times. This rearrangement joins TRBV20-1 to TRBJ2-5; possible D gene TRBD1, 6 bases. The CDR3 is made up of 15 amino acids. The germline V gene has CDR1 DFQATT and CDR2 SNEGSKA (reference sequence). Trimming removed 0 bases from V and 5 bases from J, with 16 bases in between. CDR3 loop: CSARDRRDIEETQYF. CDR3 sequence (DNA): TGCAGTGCTAGAGACCGCCGGGACATTGAGGAGACCCAGTACTTC.

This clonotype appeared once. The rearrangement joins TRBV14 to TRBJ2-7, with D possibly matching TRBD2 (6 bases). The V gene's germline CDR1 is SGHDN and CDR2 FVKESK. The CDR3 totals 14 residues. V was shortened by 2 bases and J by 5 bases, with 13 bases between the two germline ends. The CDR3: CASSQNGGKHEQYF. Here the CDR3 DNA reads TGTGCCAGCAGCCAAAACGGAGGGAAGCACGAGCAGTACTTC.

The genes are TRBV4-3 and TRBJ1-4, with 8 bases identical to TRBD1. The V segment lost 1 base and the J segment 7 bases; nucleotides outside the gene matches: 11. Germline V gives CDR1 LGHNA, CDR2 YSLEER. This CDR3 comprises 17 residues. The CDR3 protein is CASSQAGGGRLGEKLFF. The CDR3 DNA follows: TGCGCCAGCAGCCAAGCAGGGGGCGGTCGGTTAGGTGAAAAACTGTTTTTT.

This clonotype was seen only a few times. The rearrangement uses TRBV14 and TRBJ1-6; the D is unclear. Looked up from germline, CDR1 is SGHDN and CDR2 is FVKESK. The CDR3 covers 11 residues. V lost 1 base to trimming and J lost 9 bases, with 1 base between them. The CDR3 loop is CASSQGSPLHF. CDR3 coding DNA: TGTGCCAGCAGCCAAGGTTCACCCCTCCACTTT.

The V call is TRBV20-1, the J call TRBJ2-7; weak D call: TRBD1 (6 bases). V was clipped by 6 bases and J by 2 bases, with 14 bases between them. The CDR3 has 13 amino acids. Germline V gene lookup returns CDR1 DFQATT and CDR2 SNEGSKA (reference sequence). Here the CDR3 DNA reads TGCAGTGCCACCCCTCAGGGGCCCTACGAGCAGTACTTC. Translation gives CSATPQGPYEQYF.

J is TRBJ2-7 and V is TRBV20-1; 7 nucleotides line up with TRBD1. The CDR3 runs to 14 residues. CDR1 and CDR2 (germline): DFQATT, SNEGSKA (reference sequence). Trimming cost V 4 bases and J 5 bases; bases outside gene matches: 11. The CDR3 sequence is CSATMTGLADEQYF. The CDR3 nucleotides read TGCAGTGCTACCATGACAGGGCTCGCGGACGAGCAGTACTTC.

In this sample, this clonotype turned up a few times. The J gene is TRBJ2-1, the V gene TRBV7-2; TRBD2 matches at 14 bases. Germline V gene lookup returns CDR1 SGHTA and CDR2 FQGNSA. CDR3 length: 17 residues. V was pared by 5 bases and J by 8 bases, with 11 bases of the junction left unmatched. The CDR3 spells CASSRLGLAGGKDEQFF. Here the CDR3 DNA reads TGTGCCAGCAGCCGCCTCGGACTAGCGGGGGGTAAAGATGAGCAGTTCTTC. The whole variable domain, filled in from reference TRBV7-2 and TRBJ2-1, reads GAGVSQSPSNKVTEKGKDVELRCDPISGHTALYWYRQSLGQGLEFLIYFQGNSAPDKSGLPSDRFSAERTGGSVSTLTIQRTQQEDSAVYLCASSRLGLAGGKDEQFFGPGTRLTVL.

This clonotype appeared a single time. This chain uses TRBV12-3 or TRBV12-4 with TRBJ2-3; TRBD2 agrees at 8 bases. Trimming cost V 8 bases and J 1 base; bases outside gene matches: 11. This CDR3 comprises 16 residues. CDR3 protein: CASGERGRSGTDTQYF. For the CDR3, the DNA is TGTGCCAGCGGGGAGCGGGGGAGGTCTGGCACAGATACGCAGTATTTT.

The CDR3 DNA reads TGTGCCAGCAGTTACGCTACTAGCGGGGGGGCGGATGAGCAGTTCTTC. This gives the protein CASSYATSGGADEQFF. This chain connects TRBV6-5 to TRBJ2-1; 13 positions agree with TRBD2. The germline CDR1 and CDR2 sequences are MNHEY and SVGAGI. The trim removed 2 bases at V and 8 bases at J, leaving 6 bases unmatched. The CDR3 contains 16 residues.

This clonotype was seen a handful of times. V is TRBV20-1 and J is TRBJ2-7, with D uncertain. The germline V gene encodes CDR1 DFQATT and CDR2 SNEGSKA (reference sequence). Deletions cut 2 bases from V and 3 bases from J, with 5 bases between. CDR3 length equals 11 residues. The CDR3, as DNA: TGCAGTGCTAGACCTGACTACGAGCAGTACTTC. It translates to CSARPDYEQYF.

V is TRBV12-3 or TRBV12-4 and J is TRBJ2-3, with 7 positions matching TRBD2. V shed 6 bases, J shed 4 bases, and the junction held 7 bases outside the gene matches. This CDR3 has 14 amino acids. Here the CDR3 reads CASRWAAGADTQYF. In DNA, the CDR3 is TGTGCCAGCAGGTGGGCCGCGGGGGCAGATACGCAGTATTTT.